This TCR beta chain was sequenced for a study of human T cells and chemical hapten exposure. Study context: The patients were mostly female; they had alopecia areata, totalis or universalis.

In the original workflow: TCRs per sample had a median of approximately 100,000 and ranged from roughly 20,000 to 690,600. TCRdb recomputed calls from the RACE reads with MiXCR, one row per CDR3 protein. Clone size and V and J calls follow TCRdb, not the original study. The sample shows 80,000 to 95,000 distinct CDR3 sequences, roughly 11% of them seen only once. This clonotype came up many times. After removal of 3 bases from V and 4 bases from J, the junction contained 9 bases not matched to a gene. The CDR3 has 16 residues. In germline, CDR1 is DFQATT, CDR2 SNEGSKA (reference sequence). The time point here: patch test 2, 6 weeks after DPC sensitization. The sample's treatment: therapeutic diphenylcyclopropenone sensitization with weekly scalp DPC. Unfractionated whole blood was the source from which total RNA was extracted.

This clonotype was sampled from a man aged 40-50 years with alopecia areata. Some clones in this sample may be carry-over from other donors' samples. The V call is TRBV20-1, the J call TRBJ2-3, with 11 bases that match TRBD2. Sequencing was performed on whole blood, taken in connection with sensitization to the hapten diphenylcyclopropenone (DPC). The CDR3 loop is CSARTALAGGADTQYF. DNA of the CDR3: TGCAGTGCTAGGACGGCGCTAGCGGGAGGCGCAGATACGCAGTATTTT.